This T cell receptor (beta chain) appears in the sequencing data of a study of CD8 T cells in Susac syndrome. This clonotype was recorded only once. Its target is not known. Reverse transcription of roughly 0.5 to 1 ug RNA was carried out with random hexamers. The CDR3 of TCR beta was amplified by immunoSEQ multiplex PCR across 54 Vbeta and 13 Jbeta. TCRdb itself ran the immunoSEQ multiplex PCR reads through MiXCR, one entry per CDR3 protein. The top ten clones hold around 0.45% of a sample with about 47,000 distinct CDR3 sequences, almost 95% of them seen once. TEMRA cells were FACS-enriched, unlike CD8+ and CD4+ T cells, which were negatively isolated. Study conclusions and caveats: The number of individuals included in the study's TCR sequencing and HLA analysis was acknowledged as relatively small.

This receptor was identified in a human donor in good health. Specimen: CD8+ T cells from PBMCs.

CDR3 protein: CASSFQETQYF. The CDR3 region has the DNA TGTGCCAGCAGCTTCCAAGAGACCCAGTACTTC. The chain recombines TRBV7-9 with TRBJ2-5; D unclear. This CDR3 is 11 amino acids long. Between the trimmed V and J ends, which lost 3 bases and 1 base, there was a span of 0 bases. CDR1 is SEHNR, CDR2 FQNEAQ, per germline (reference sequence).